A selection of T cell receptor beta chains follows, all from one sample in a study of response to subunit inactivated influenza vaccine. One entry per CDR3 protein, called by TCRdb with MiXCR from the RT-PCR reads. The table has a few hundred thousand distinct CDR3 sequences, 12% to 15% seen once. The sample was PBMCs from blood, taken 11 to 12 days after vaccination. These receptor sequences come from a man between 45 and 60 years old who received an inactivated influenza vaccine. Each CDR3 is given with its conserved first and last residue. A D gene is named only where the DNA matches it firmly. Clone size is stated in some rows and not others, as once, few, many or a class when expanded.

d_call	j_call	clone_size	v_call	cdr3_nt	cdr3_aa
-	TRBJ2-2	-	TRBV7-9	TGTGCCAGCGGCGCCGGGGCTCAGGCCGGGGAGCTGTTTTTT	CASGAGAQAGELFF
TRBD2	TRBJ2-7	-	TRBV20-1	TGCAGTGCTCACATTAACCGCGGGGGGGACTCCTACGAGCAGTACTTC	CSAHINRGGDSYEQYF
TRBD2	TRBJ2-5	-	TRBV7-2	TGTGCCAGCAGCCCGGCCCAACGGGAGGGGGAGACCCAGTACTTC	CASSPAQREGETQYF
-	TRBJ2-1	many	TRBV29-1	TGCAGCGTTGAAGATTTGACGGGTCCCCTTGAGCAGTTCTTC	CSVEDLTGPLEQFF
-	TRBJ1-5	-	TRBV20-1	TGCAGTGCTAATAGGGGGTATAGCAATCAGCCCCAGCATTTT	CSANRGYSNQPQHF
-	TRBJ1-6	-	TRBV6-2/TRBV6-3	TGTGCCAGCAGTTACCTCGGGACTTTCCGTTCACCCCTCCACTTT	CASSYLGTFRSPLHF
TRBD1	TRBJ2-3	few	TRBV5-1	TGCGCCAGCAGCTCGGGACAGGGGTCAGATACGCAGTATTTT	CASSSGQGSDTQYF
TRBD1	TRBJ1-5	-	TRBV30	TGTGCCTGGAGCCTGGGACAGGGGGATCAGCCCCAGCATTTT	CAWSLGQGDQPQHF
TRBD2	TRBJ2-5	few	TRBV6-1	TGTGCCAGCACCAGGACTAGCGGCGGTGAGACCCAGTACTTC	CASTRTSGGETQYF
-	TRBJ2-3	few	TRBV27	TGTGCCAGCAGTCCGATTGGGACCGGGGATACGCAGTATTTT	CASSPIGTGDTQYF
TRBD1	TRBJ1-4	few	TRBV20-1	TGCAGTGGTGGACAGGGTCAAGAAAAACTGTTTTTT	CSGGQGQEKLFF
-	TRBJ2-6	few	TRBV3-1	TGTGCCAGCAGCCAAGGGGGCTCTGGGGCCAACGTCCTGACTTTC	CASSQGGSGANVLTF
-	TRBJ2-1	few	TRBV11-2	TGTGCCAGCAGCTTCGGAGGAGGCCGTTCCTACAATGAGCAGTTCTTC	CASSFGGGRSYNEQFF
-	TRBJ2-7	-	TRBV20-1	TGCAGTGTGGGGGGCAGGGTAGGGGAGCAGTACTTC	CSVGGRVGEQYF
TRBD1	TRBJ1-2	few	TRBV10-2	TGCGCCAGCAGTCCCGGGACAGGGGGCGTTCGGGGCTACACCTTC	CASSPGTGGVRGYTF
TRBD2	TRBJ2-5	-	TRBV28	TGTGCCAGCAGTTCGAAGACTAGCGCGGCCGGGGAGACCCAGTACTTC	CASSSKTSAAGETQYF
-	TRBJ2-2	few	TRBV6-1	TGTGCCAGCAGTGCTTACAGCTCTGCCGTCACGAACACCGGGGAGCTGTTTTTT	CASSAYSSAVTNTGELFF
-	TRBJ2-3	few	TRBV4-2	TGTGCCAGCAGCCCGCGACCAACTGCACTCAACACAGATACGCAGTATTTT	CASSPRPTALNTDTQYF
-	TRBJ1-2	many	TRBV29-1	TGCAGCGTCGACGTTGTGGGGGGCACCTTC	CSVDVVGGTF
-	TRBJ1-1	-	TRBV6-1	TGTGCCAGCAGCAGAACAAGGAACACTGAAGCTTTCTTT	CASSRTRNTEAFF
-	TRBJ1-2	-	TRBV25-1	TGTGCCAGCAGACAGGGTCTATATGGCTACACCTTC	CASRQGLYGYTF
-	TRBJ1-2	few	TRBV3-1	TGTGCCAGCAGCCAATGGGACCTCCAACCATATGGCTACACCTTC	CASSQWDLQPYGYTF
TRBD1	TRBJ1-2	few	TRBV5-1	TGCGCCAGCGGAAACAGGGGCGGCTACACCTTC	CASGNRGGYTF
-	TRBJ1-5	few	TRBV2	TGTGCCAGCAGTGAATGGGGGGAGCCCCAGCATTTT	CASSEWGEPQHF
TRBD2	TRBJ2-2	few	TRBV3-1	TGTGCCAGCAGCCGGTCCGGGACTAGAGTTTACACCGGGGAGCTGTTTTTT	CASSRSGTRVYTGELFF
-	TRBJ2-4	-	TRBV21-1	TGTGCCAGCAGCAGCGGGACAGTGCGACGGGTGACCAAAAACATTCAGTACTTC	CASSSGTVRRVTKNIQYF
TRBD1	TRBJ2-5	-	TRBV5-6	TGTGCCAGCAGCTGGACAGGGGAGCAAGAGACCCAGTACTTC	CASSWTGEQETQYF
-	TRBJ1-4	few	TRBV12-3/TRBV12-4	TGTGCCAGCGCAATAGGGGTTGGGAAACTGTTTTTT	CASAIGVGKLFF
TRBD1	TRBJ2-6	many	TRBV4-2	TGTGCCAGCAGCCAAGAAGTGGTTTCGAACAGGGGGACTGGGGCCAACGTCCTGACTTTC	CASSQEVVSNRGTGANVLTF
-	TRBJ2-7	once	TRBV7-8	TGTGTCAGCAGCTCTCGGACCTTGACCTACGAGCAGTACTTC	CVSSSRTLTYEQYF
-	TRBJ2-7	many	TRBV2	TGTGCCAGCAGTGGCGGAGGACGGGAATACGAGCAGTACTTC	CASSGGGREYEQYF
TRBD1	TRBJ2-3	-	TRBV6-5	TGTGCCAGCAGGGTTAGACAGGGTAGAGAGTATTTT	CASRVRQGREYF
-	TRBJ2-5	-	TRBV25-1	TGTGCCAGCACCGGAACCGCCTGGGCCGCTCGGAGGACCCAGTACTTC	CASTGTAWAARRTQYF
-	TRBJ1-5	-	TRBV12-3/TRBV12-4	TGTGCCAGCAGTTTAGTAGAAGTCCAGCCCCAGCATTTT	CASSLVEVQPQHF